A single sample gave rise to the 4 T cell receptor beta chains below, sequenced in a study of cytomegalovirus exposure and HLA in healthy donors. The method was immunoSEQ multiplex PCR; TCRdb's version includes in-frame clones alone and lacks a portion of them. The sample includes about 64,000 clones, about 89% of them seen just once. The sample comprised PBMCs. The receptors shown here come from a woman aged 18 to 35 in good health and CMV-seronegative.

For the CDR3, the DNA is TGTGCCATCAGTGAGAGTCCCGGGACAGGGCGAGGGGAGACCCAGTACTTC. Translating it yields CAISESPGTGRGETQYF. This chain joins TRBV10-3 and TRBJ2-5, with 9 bases fitting TRBD1. The CDR3 spans 17 residues. The trim removed 2 bases at V and 5 bases at J, leaving 12 bases unmatched. The germline gives CDR1 ENHRY, CDR2 SYGVKD.

The gene calls are TRBV9 and TRBJ2-7, with D maybe TRBD2 (5 bases). Trimming pared 0 bases from V and 6 bases from J, leaving 19 bases between. Germline V gene data show CDR1 as SGDLS and CDR2 as YYNGEE. The CDR3 has 16 residues. The CDR3 bases are TGTGCCAGCAGCGTAGCTTCAGACCTGGGAGTCGGCGAGCAGTACTTC. Translation gives CASSVASDLGVGEQYF.

The chain couples TRBV7-2 to TRBJ1-2, with 11 bases fitting TRBD1. CDR3 length: 16 amino acids. Germline loops: CDR1 SGHTA, CDR2 FQGNSA. Germline trimming cut 5 bases from V and 8 bases from J; bases unmatched to any gene: 13. CDR3 amino acids: CASSRIGQGASVGYTF. CDR3 in DNA: TGTGCCAGCAGCCGTATTGGACAGGGGGCTTCAGTCGGCTACACCTTC. Looking up the rest from reference TRBV7-2 and TRBJ1-2 gives the full variable domain: GAGVSQSPSNKVTEKGKDVELRCDPISGHTALYWYRQSLGQGLEFLIYFQGNSAPDKSGLPSDRFSAERTGGSVSTLTIQRTQQEDSAVYLCASSRIGQGASVGYTFGSGTRLTVV.

The chain couples TRBV27 to TRBJ2-2; 12 nucleotides agree with TRBD1. This CDR3 is built from 21 residues. CDR1 and CDR2 from the germline V gene are MNHEY and SMNVEV (reference sequence). V gave up 8 bases and J gave up 1 base; unmatched junction bases: 20. The CDR3 spells CASYGDRGRPSVHLNTGELFF. In nucleotides, the CDR3 is TGTGCCAGCTATGGGGACAGGGGGCGCCCTTCAGTCCATCTGAACACCGGGGAGCTGTTTTTT.